These 27 T cell receptor beta chains share one sample of origin, sequenced in a study of OX40 agonist ivuxolimab in advanced cancers. Method: immunoSEQ multiplex PCR; TCRdb's copy keeps in-frame clones and lacks some. The sample holds 80,000 to 95,000 clones, roughly nine tenths seen once. The material sequenced was CD4+ or CD8+ T cells sorted from blood, taken in a trial of the OX40 agonist ivuxolimab. These receptors all stem from an adult with an advanced solid tumor such as melanoma, head and neck, liver or kidney cancer.

V and J are TRBV6-6 and TRBJ2-2, with unresolved D. Per germline, CDR1 MNHNY and CDR2 SVGAGI (reference sequence). The CDR3 is 16 amino acids. Trimming cost V 1 base and J 1 base, with 10 bases left between them. CDR3 protein: CASSYWTELNTGELFF. CDR3 bases: TGTGCCAGCAGTTACTGGACGGAACTGAACACCGGGGAGCTGTTTTTT.

This chain connects TRBV30 to TRBJ1-3, with D possibly TRBD1 on 5 matching bases. Germline V gene data show CDR1 as GTSNPN and CDR2 as SVGIG (reference sequence). CDR3 length: 15 amino acids. Trimming left V 2 bases short and J 0 bases short, with 11 bases between. The CDR3 DNA sequence: TGTGCCTGGAGTTTGGGACCGAACTCTGGAAACACCATATATTTT. Encoded protein: CAWSLGPNSGNTIYF. The full variable domain, rest sourced from reference TRBV30 and TRBJ1-3, is SQTIHQWPATLVQPVGSPLSLECTVEGTSNPNLYWYRQAAGRGLQLLFYSVGIGQISSEVPQNLSASRPQDRQFILSSKKLLLSDSGFYLCAWSLGPNSGNTIYFGEGSWLTVV.

The chain carries TRBV9 and TRBJ2-7, with 9 positions matching TRBD1. This CDR3 region has 14 residues. Trimming removed 3 bases from V and 7 bases from J; junction bases left unmatched: 8. The V gene's germline CDR1 is SGDLS and CDR2 YYNGEE. In nucleotides, the CDR3 is TGTGCCAGCAGCGATTGGGACAGGGCTACTGAGCAGTACTTC. This encodes CASSDWDRATEQYF.

The rearrangement joins TRBV21-1 to TRBJ1-4. TRBV21-1 constitutes a pseudogene. This CDR3 has 14 amino acids. This CDR3 is CASSISLTNEKLFF. CDR3 nucleotides: TGTGCCAGCAGCATCTCCTTAACTAATGAAAAACTGTTTTTT.

The chain is built from TRBV6-1 and TRBJ2-5; no reliable D call. V lost 4 bases and J 0 bases, leaving 6 bases between the germline ends. Germline assignment: CDR1 MNHNS and CDR2 SASEGT. CDR3 length: 13 residues. CDR3 nucleotide sequence: TGTGCCAGCAGTGGGACGTACCAAGAGACCCAGTACTTC. It specifies CASSGTYQETQYF.

This chain joins TRBV6-1 and TRBJ2-7; unclear D gene. The CDR3 is 12 amino acids. Germline loops: CDR1 MNHNS, CDR2 SASEGT. V dropped 1 base and J dropped 6 bases, with 7 bases sitting between them. This chain's CDR3 is CASSEEVGEQYF. The CDR3 nucleotides read TGTGCCAGCAGTGAAGAGGTTGGCGAGCAGTACTTC.

This clone was picked up one time. The chain has TRBV14 and TRBJ1-2; D unclear. CDR1 is SGHDN and CDR2 is FVKESK in the germline V gene. Trimming shortened V by 0 bases and J by 8 bases, and 16 bases separated the two germline ends. This CDR3 comprises 15 residues. Written as DNA, the CDR3 is TGTGCCAGCAGCCAAGATCTTATGGGAACGGGAGGCTACACCTTC. Translating it yields CASSQDLMGTGGYTF.

The J gene is TRBJ2-3, the V gene TRBV19; D uncertain. Germline CDR1 and CDR2: LNHDA and SQIVND (reference sequence). The CDR3 is made up of 13 amino acids. The germline V and J ends were trimmed by 7 bases and 6 bases, with 14 bases remaining between them. DNA for the CDR3: TGTGCCAGTAACTACGGGTCCGGCGATACGCAGTATTTT. Protein: CASNYGSGDTQYF.

The V call is TRBV19, the J call TRBJ2-3; TRBD2 matches 11 bases. J lost 7 bases, V lost 3 bases, and 6 bases had no gene match. CDR1 and CDR2 from the germline V gene are LNHDA and SQIVND (reference sequence). The CDR3 contains 15 residues. CDR3 amino acids: CASSMATSGTYTQYF. CDR3 coding DNA: TGTGCCAGTAGTATGGCGACTAGCGGGACATATACGCAGTATTTT.

This sequence joins TRBV5-6 and TRBJ1-4, with D unclear. There are 15 residues in the CDR3. V lost 4 bases to trimming and J lost 0 bases, with 10 bases between them. The V gene's germline CDR1 is SGHDT and CDR2 YYEEEE. The chain's CDR3 is CASSRVASTNEKLFF. The CDR3 DNA is TGTGCCAGCAGCCGAGTAGCATCAACTAATGAAAAACTGTTTTTT.

The chain uses TRBV5-1 and TRBJ2-1, with 10 positions matching TRBD2. CDR1 is SGHRS and CDR2 is YFSETQ in the germline V gene. The CDR3 length is 16 residues. V shed 0 bases and J 4 bases; nucleotides not matched to a gene: 4. The CDR3 coding sequence is TGCGCCAGCAGCTTGGAAGGACTAGCGGTTTACAATGAGCAGTTCTTC. Translation: CASSLEGLAVYNEQFF.

V is TRBV5-1 and J is TRBJ2-7, with a tentative D call TRBD2 (6 bases). The V end was cut by 4 bases, the J end by 5 bases, with 19 bases between. This CDR3 contains 15 residues. The germline V gene encodes CDR1 SGHRS and CDR2 YFSETQ. This CDR3 reads CASSGTGRQVDEQYF. CDR3 DNA sequence: TGCGCCAGCAGCGGAACCGGGAGACAAGTCGACGAGCAGTACTTC.

This clone came up a few times. This chain joins TRBV7-2 and TRBJ1-5; D gene unclear. The V gene lost 8 bases and the J gene lost 4 bases, with 12 bases spanning the gap. CDR3 length: 13 residues. Germline-derived CDR1 and CDR2 are SGHTA and FQGNSA. The CDR3 nucleotides read TGTGCCAGCGCCCGAGGCGTTAATCAGCCCCAGCATTTT. Amino acid sequence: CASARGVNQPQHF.

The chain is built from TRBV6-6 and TRBJ1-3; weak D call: TRBD1 (5 bases). Between the trimmed V and J ends, which lost 7 bases and 2 bases, there was a span of 15 bases. The germline gives CDR1 MNHNY, CDR2 SVGAGI (reference sequence). CDR3 size: 15 residues. CDR3 sequence: CASIRDRPTGNTIYF. CDR3 nucleotide sequence: TGTGCCAGCATCCGAGACAGACCGACTGGAAACACCATATATTTT.

In this sample, this clone turned up once. This chain uses TRBV27 with TRBJ2-1, with 10 nucleotides matching TRBD2. Germline loops: CDR1 MNHEY, CDR2 SMNVEV (reference sequence). This CDR3 comprises 18 residues. Losses at the gene ends were 3 bases for V and 2 bases for J; bases not matched to a gene: 10. For the CDR3, the DNA is TGTGCCAGCAGTTTTTCTTCTAGCGGGAGATGGCCCTACAATGAGCAGTTCTTC. As protein: CASSFSSSGRWPYNEQFF.

The gene calls are TRBV6-6 and TRBJ2-7, with 9 bases lining up with TRBD1. CDR1 and CDR2 from the germline V gene are MNHNY and SVGAGI (reference sequence). V gave up 5 bases and J gave up 5 bases; unmatched junction bases: 7. The CDR3 totals 14 residues. The CDR3 DNA reads as TGTGCCAGCAGTAGGGACAGGGCAAAGGACGAGCAGTACTTC. This sequence encodes CASSRDRAKDEQYF.

V usage is TRBV13 and J usage is TRBJ1-1; D perhaps matches TRBD1 (5 bases). With 0 bases removed from V and 0 bases from J, the gap between germline ends came to 8 bases. The CDR3 length is 15 residues. Germline CDR1 and CDR2: PRHDT and FYEKMQ (reference sequence). The CDR3: CASSLGGALNTEAFF. For the CDR3, the DNA is TGTGCCAGCAGCTTAGGAGGGGCCTTGAACACTGAAGCTTTCTTT.

V usage is TRBV6-7 and J usage is TRBJ2-5; no clear D. TRBV6-7 is marked as an open reading frame, function uncertain. V was trimmed by 2 bases and J by 0 bases, leaving 7 bases between them. This CDR3 comprises 14 residues. The CDR3 is CASSYRAYQETQYF. Written as DNA, the CDR3 is TGTGCCAGCAGTTACAGGGCCTACCAAGAGACCCAGTACTTC.

As concerns this clone: Other DNA sequences in the sample encode the same CDR3. The V call is TRBV11-2, the J call TRBJ2-7; D remains unclear. Trimming pared 5 bases from V and 2 bases from J, leaving 4 bases between. Per the germline V gene, CDR1 is SGHAT and CDR2 is FQNNGV. CDR3 length: 11 amino acids. The CDR3 bases are TGTGCCAGCAGCCTGGCCTACGAGCAGTACTTC. This translates into CASSLAYEQYF.

This clone is a singleton in its sample. The sample has other DNA sequences that encode this CDR3 too. This chain connects TRBV10-2 to TRBJ2-7; no reliable D call. This CDR3 has 13 amino acids. Germline V gene data show CDR1 as WSHSY and CDR2 as SAAADI. V dropped 0 bases and J dropped 0 bases, with 3 bases sitting between them. Here the CDR3 reads CASSESFSYEQYF. The CDR3 coding sequence is TGCGCCAGCAGTGAGTCATTCTCCTACGAGCAGTACTTC.

This chain links TRBV5-1 with TRBJ2-5; TRBD2 agrees at 15 bases. The V gene end was trimmed by 6 bases and the J gene end by 3 bases; junction bases not matched to a gene: 6. CDR1 is SGHRS, CDR2 YFSETQ, per germline. CDR3 length: 16 amino acids. The DNA for the CDR3 is TGCGCCAGCATCGAAAGGACTAGCGGGAGGGAAGAGACCCAGTACTTC. Its translation: CASIERTSGREETQYF.

The chain links TRBV18 to TRBJ1-5; possibly TRBD1 for D (6 bases). Germline CDR1 and CDR2: KGHSH and LQKENI. V was shortened by 6 bases and J by 7 bases, with 25 bases between the two germline ends. The CDR3 length is 17 residues. The CDR3 DNA reads TGTGCCAGCTCCCAACTTCGGCCTCAGGGGAAGGACCAGCCCCAGCATTTT. Translated, it gives CASSQLRPQGKDQPQHF.

This chain uses TRBV7-9 with TRBJ2-5; 8 bases agree with TRBD1. The V gene end was trimmed by 5 bases and the J gene end by 4 bases; junction bases not matched to a gene: 6. The V gene's germline CDR1 is SEHNR and CDR2 FQNEAQ (reference sequence). This CDR3 region has 14 residues. Here the CDR3 reads CASSTGQGPETQYF. For the CDR3, the DNA is TGTGCCAGCAGCACCGGACAGGGCCCAGAGACCCAGTACTTC.

This sequence joins TRBV5-1 and TRBJ2-1; 10 nucleotides line up with TRBD2. This CDR3 has 17 residues. Trimming cost V 1 base and J 5 bases; bases outside gene matches: 9. Germline V gene sequence: CDR1 SGHRS, CDR2 YFSETQ. For the CDR3, the DNA is TGCGCCAGCAGCTTGACTAGCGGGACCCACTTACACAATGAGCAGTTCTTC. Translating gives CASSLTSGTHLHNEQFF.

V is TRBV7-2 and J is TRBJ1-2; D might be TRBD1 (5 bases). With 3 bases removed from V and 7 bases from J, the gap between germline ends came to 18 bases. This CDR3 region has 15 residues. In germline, CDR1 is SGHTA, CDR2 FQGNSA. CDR3 in DNA: TGTGCCAGCAGCTTTCTGTCAGGGTCCCTTAGTGGCTACACCTTC. Protein: CASSFLSGSLSGYTF.

CDR3 in amino acids: CAISEGGGLYGTQYF. The CDR3 DNA is TGTGCCATCAGTGAGGGAGGGGGCCTTTATGGTACGCAGTATTTT. This chain connects TRBV10-3 to TRBJ2-3; D may be TRBD1 (7 bases). V shed 2 bases and J shed 8 bases, with 17 bases lying between them. Germline V gives CDR1 ENHRY, CDR2 SYGVKD. The CDR3 has 15 residues.

V gene TRBV29-1 combines with J gene TRBJ1-2; TRBD1 agrees at 7 bases. Trimming at V came to 4 bases and at J to 4 bases, leaving 3 bases not matched to a gene. Germline V gene lookup returns CDR1 SQVTM and CDR2 ANQGSEA. The CDR3 has 12 amino acids. Here the CDR3 DNA reads TGCAGCGTTGCGGGACAGTTCTATGGCTACACCTTC. It translates to CSVAGQFYGYTF.